The 13 T cell receptor beta chains in this list originate from one sample, sequenced in a study of PD-1 blockade in classical Hodgkin lymphoma. Time point denoted: cycle 4 day 1 (C4D1), after less than seven weeks of nivolumab. Every patient relapsed after autologous stem cell transplantation, and brentuximab vedotin exposure varied. Produced via immunoSEQ multiplex PCR; TCRdb's table is partial and in-frame only. Altogether roughly 60,000 clones are present, about 90% being singletons, with the ten largest covering 10%. Sequenced here: peripheral blood mononuclear cells (PBMCs), sampled before the fourth cycle of nivolumab. The receptor set was obtained from a human donor with classical Hodgkin lymphoma.

V gene TRBV2 combines with J gene TRBJ1-5, with D unresolved. The ends were cut back, 6 bases at V and 4 bases at J, with 16 bases in the middle. The germline V gene has CDR1 SNHLY and CDR2 FYNNEI. This CDR3 spans 15 amino acids. The CDR3: CASRRSHGENQPQHF. The CDR3 region has the DNA TGTGCCAGCAGGAGGAGCCATGGGGAGAATCAGCCCCAGCATTTT.

The V gene is TRBV4-1, the J gene TRBJ1-2, with D uncertain. The V gene's germline CDR1 is MGHRA and CDR2 YSYEKL. Trimming took 1 base from V and 0 from J, leaving 12 bases between them. The CDR3 is 16 residues long. CDR3 residues: CASSQVAPVPNYGYTF. Written as DNA, the CDR3 is TGCGCCAGCAGCCAAGTGGCACCGGTACCTAACTATGGCTACACCTTC.

The chain couples TRBV7-9 to TRBJ2-7; D might be TRBD2 (5 bases). The CDR3 is 14 amino acids. The V gene lost 5 bases and the J gene lost 4 bases, with 15 bases spanning the gap. The V gene's germline CDR1 is SEHNR and CDR2 FQNEAQ (reference sequence). CDR3 sequence: CASSPSGVTYEQYF. The CDR3 bases are TGTGCCAGCAGCCCTTCCGGGGTAACGTACGAGCAGTACTTC.

The chain recombines TRBV5-6 with TRBJ2-3; TRBD2 matches 9 bases. V was clipped by 7 bases and J by 8 bases; unmatched bases: 11. Germline V gene data show CDR1 as SGHDT and CDR2 as YYEEEE. The CDR3 is made up of 14 amino acids. The CDR3 DNA is TGTGCCAGCTCCCCAGGGCGGGGGGGCCTTACGCAGTATTTT. Residues: CASSPGRGGLTQYF. Using reference TRBV5-6 and TRBJ2-3 for the parts outside the CDR3, the full variable domain is DAGVTQSPTHLIKTRGQQVTLRCSPKSGHDTVSWYQQALGQGPQFIFQYYEEEERQRGNFPDRFSGHQFPNYSSELNVNALLLGDSALYLCASSPGRGGLTQYFGPGTRLTVL.

The CDR3 here is CASSEWLSQFF. For the CDR3, the DNA is TGTGCCAGCAGTGAGTGGTTATCCCAGTTCTTC. The V gene is TRBV2, the J gene TRBJ2-1; no firm D call. From germline, CDR1 is SNHLY and CDR2 FYNNEI. The CDR3 contains 11 residues. With 3 bases removed from V and 13 bases from J, the gap between germline ends came to 10 bases.

The rearrangement links TRBV7-8 to TRBJ2-2, with D hard to call. The CDR3 totals 16 residues. The germline V and J ends were trimmed by 3 bases and 4 bases, with 15 bases remaining between them. Germline V lookup: CDR1 SGHVS, CDR2 FQNEAQ. CDR3: CASSFYGPTITGELFF. CDR3 in DNA: TGTGCCAGCAGCTTTTATGGACCTACTATCACCGGGGAGCTGTTTTTT.

The rearrangement uses TRBV30 and TRBJ1-2, with 7 bases identical to TRBD1. Germline lookup yields CDR1 GTSNPN and CDR2 SVGIG (reference sequence). The trim removed 2 bases at V and 9 bases at J, leaving 9 bases unmatched. The CDR3 extends over 13 amino acids. CDR3 amino acids: CAWSSGQSGSYTF. The DNA of the CDR3 is TGTGCCTGGAGTTCGGGACAGTCGGGGAGCTACACCTTC.

The chain couples TRBV2 to TRBJ2-7; unclear D gene. This CDR3 comprises 17 residues. Deletions cut 1 base from V and 5 bases from J, with 21 bases between. In germline, CDR1 is SNHLY, CDR2 FYNNEI. CDR3 nucleotides: TGTGCCAGCAGTGAAGGGGGTAGGGTTCACTTTAGGGACGAGCAGTACTTC. Its protein product is CASSEGGRVHFRDEQYF.

This rearrangement joins TRBV6-4 to TRBJ2-6, with D maybe TRBD1 (5 bases). CDR1 and CDR2 (germline): MRHNA, SNTAGT. CDR3 length equals 16 residues. V lost 3 bases and J lost 0, with 9 bases in between. The CDR3 is CASSETAGSGANVLTF. DNA for the CDR3: TGTGCCAGCAGTGAGACAGCCGGCTCTGGGGCCAACGTCCTGACTTTC.

V is TRBV27 and J is TRBJ2-7, with D unclear. Germline values: CDR1 MNHEY, CDR2 SMNVEV (reference sequence). V was trimmed by 7 bases and J by 0 bases, leaving 10 bases between them. CDR3 length: 13 residues. Written as DNA, the CDR3 is TGTGCCAGCATATCAGAGAGCTCCTACGAGCAGTACTTC. It specifies CASISESSYEQYF.

This clone has a handful of counts. V usage is TRBV2 and J usage is TRBJ1-2; D remains unclear. Trimming stripped 4 bases from V and 0 bases from J, with 9 bases between. CDR1 and CDR2 from the germline V gene are SNHLY and FYNNEI. CDR3 length: 14 amino acids. This CDR3 is CASSVPLPNYGYTF. The DNA of the CDR3 is TGTGCCAGCAGTGTGCCGCTTCCTAACTATGGCTACACCTTC. Full variable domain (remainder filled in from reference TRBV2 and TRBJ1-2): EPEVTQTPSHQVTQMGQEVILRCVPISNHLYFYWYRQILGQKVEFLVSFYNNEISEKSEIFDDQFSVERPDGSNFTLKIRSTKLEDSAMYFCASSVPLPNYGYTFGSGTRLTVV.

V gene TRBV10-2 combines with J gene TRBJ1-4; perhaps TRBD1 as D (5 bases). The length of the CDR3 is 14 residues. V was pared by 6 bases and J by 5 bases, with 13 bases between. CDR1 and CDR2 (germline): WSHSY, SAAADI. The CDR3 is CASSQGTWNEKLFF. For the CDR3, the DNA is TGCGCCAGCAGCCAGGGAACCTGGAATGAAAAACTGTTTTTT.

This clone was counted a single time. The chain links TRBV5-1 to TRBJ2-5; TRBD2 agrees at 7 bases. The CDR3 is 17 residues long. The germline V gene encodes CDR1 SGHRS and CDR2 YFSETQ. J lost 4 bases, V lost 3 bases, and 15 bases had no gene match. This CDR3 reads CASSSVRDLGRGETQYF. CDR3 DNA sequence: TGCGCCAGCAGCTCGGTCCGGGACTTAGGGAGGGGAGAGACCCAGTACTTC.